Listed below are T cell receptor beta chains from one sample, sequenced in a study of T cells in Graves' hyperthyroidism and ophthalmopathy. TCRdb processed the multiplex PCR reads anew with MiXCR; each CDR3 protein has one entry. The sample yields more than 300,000 distinct CDR3 sequences, around 18% seen once. Sequenced: blood. The receptor source for this set is a man aged 18-30 years with Graves' ophthalmopathy. Both conserved end residues are part of each CDR3. The D gene is left open where the match is weak. Only part of the rows carry a size: once, few, many, or a class if the clone is expanded.

size: -; V: TRBV6-5; J: TRBJ2-3; D: TRBD1; CDR3: CASSYRDSGTDTQYF; DNA: TGTGCCAGCAGTTACCGGGACAGCGGCACAGATACGCAGTATTTT
size: many; V: TRBV28; J: TRBJ1-2; D: -; CDR3: CASIKPGHGYTF; DNA: TGTGCCAGCATTAAGCCTGGTCATGGCTACACCTTC
size: many; V: TRBV2; J: TRBJ2-7; D: TRBD2; CDR3: CASSEYGGGTYEQYF; DNA: TGTGCCAGCAGTGAATACGGGGGGGGCACCTACGAGCAGTACTTC
size: many; V: TRBV2; J: TRBJ1-5; D: -; CDR3: CASSELGQGNQPQHF; DNA: TGTGCCAGCAGTGAGTTAGGGCAGGGTAATCAGCCCCAGCATTTT
size: once; V: TRBV12-3/TRBV12-4; J: TRBJ2-2; D: -; CDR3: CASRFRYRGKRTGELFF; DNA: TGTGCCAGCAGGTTTAGGTATAGGGGGAAGAGAACCGGGGAGCTGTTTTTT
size: -; V: TRBV10-1; J: TRBJ1-1; D: -; CDR3: CAIFPDKANTEAFF; DNA: TGCGCCATCTTTCCCGACAAGGCGAACACTGAAGCTTTCTTT
size: many; V: TRBV6-2/TRBV6-3; J: TRBJ2-5; D: TRBD2; CDR3: CASSGGEETQYF; DNA: TGTGCCAGCAGCGGGGGGGAAGAGACCCAGTACTTC
size: many; V: TRBV6-1; J: TRBJ2-3; D: TRBD2; CDR3: CASSEGLTSLISTDTQYF; DNA: TGTGCCAGCAGTGAGGGACTAACTAGCCTAATTAGCACAGATACGCAGTATTTT
size: few; V: TRBV13; J: TRBJ2-5; D: -; CDR3: CASSLRTNTPISGAALKTQYF; DNA: TGTGCCAGCAGCCTCCGAACGAACACCCCAATTAGCGGCGCGGCGTTAAAGACCCAGTACTTC
size: many; V: TRBV6-1; J: TRBJ2-5; D: TRBD2; CDR3: CASNTLAGGEETQYF; DNA: TGTGCCAGCAACACACTAGCGGGGGGTGAAGAGACCCAGTACTTC
size: many; V: TRBV7-9; J: TRBJ1-2; D: -; CDR3: CASSSVSGPNYGYTF; DNA: TGTGCCAGCAGCTCCGTATCAGGGCCGAACTATGGCTACACCTTC
size: few; V: TRBV4-1; J: TRBJ1-2; D: TRBD1; CDR3: CASSQEQGYYGYTF; DNA: TGCGCCAGCAGCCAAGAACAGGGGTACTATGGCTACACCTTC
size: few; V: TRBV9; J: TRBJ1-2; D: -; CDR3: CASSVDLVNYGYTF; DNA: TGTGCCAGCAGCGTAGATTTGGTGAACTATGGCTACACCTTC
size: few; V: TRBV12-3/TRBV12-4; J: TRBJ2-7; D: -; CDR3: CASSYLDYEQYF; DNA: TGTGCCAGCAGTTACCTCGACTACGAGCAGTACTTC
size: few; V: TRBV6-1; J: TRBJ1-2; D: -; CDR3: CASSTGELYTF; DNA: TGTGCCAGCAGCACTGGGGAGCTCTACACCTTC
size: many; V: TRBV7-2; J: TRBJ2-5; D: TRBD1; CDR3: CASSIDPGQGAKYF; DNA: TGTGCCAGCAGCATAGATCCGGGACAGGGGGCCAAGTACTTC
size: many; V: TRBV12-3/TRBV12-4; J: TRBJ2-7; D: TRBD2; CDR3: CASSLGLAGSAGFHEQYF; DNA: TGTGCCAGCAGTCTGGGACTAGCGGGGTCCGCCGGGTTCCACGAGCAGTACTTC
size: many; V: TRBV5-1; J: TRBJ1-2; D: TRBD1; CDR3: CASSFDSGTGLNYGYTF; DNA: TGCGCCAGCAGCTTCGACTCCGGGACAGGCCTCAACTATGGCTACACCTTC
size: many; V: TRBV2; J: TRBJ2-7; D: -; CDR3: CASRDGATSYEQYF; DNA: TGTGCCAGCAGGGACGGGGCCACATCCTACGAGCAGTACTTC
size: many; V: TRBV5-1; J: TRBJ1-2; D: TRBD1; CDR3: CASSQGQTYGYTF; DNA: TGCGCCAGCAGCCAGGGACAGACCTATGGCTACACCTTC
size: many; V: TRBV13; J: TRBJ2-3; D: -; CDR3: CASSPVGDTQYF; DNA: TGTGCCAGCAGCCCAGTGGGGGATACGCAGTATTTT
size: many; V: TRBV7-3; J: TRBJ2-5; D: TRBD1; CDR3: CASSSTGSQETQYF; DNA: TGTGCCAGCAGCTCGACAGGGAGCCAAGAGACCCAGTACTTC
size: many; V: TRBV2; J: TRBJ2-5; D: -; CDR3: CASGKDGKEETQYF; DNA: TGTGCCAGCGGAAAGGACGGAAAAGAAGAGACCCAGTACTTC
size: many; V: TRBV7-9; J: TRBJ2-5; D: -; CDR3: CASSRSGRGMNRETQYF; DNA: TGTGCCAGCAGCCGTAGCGGTAGGGGGATGAACCGAGAGACCCAGTACTTC
size: many; V: TRBV3-1; J: TRBJ1-1; D: -; CDR3: CASSQYAVGGTEAFF; DNA: TGTGCCAGCAGCCAATACGCTGTTGGTGGCACTGAAGCTTTCTTT
size: few; V: TRBV27; J: TRBJ2-1; D: -; CDR3: CASSPPRGEFF; DNA: TGTGCCAGCAGTCCCCCCAGGGGTGAATTCTTC
size: -; V: TRBV6-1; J: TRBJ2-3; D: TRBD2; CDR3: CASSEWREPRTDTQYF; DNA: TGTGCCAGCAGTGAGTGGCGGGAGCCTCGGACAGATACGCAGTATTTT
size: -; V: TRBV3-1; J: TRBJ1-5; D: TRBD1; CDR3: CASSPTGTNQPQHF; DNA: TGTGCCAGCAGCCCGACAGGGACCAATCAGCCCCAGCATTTT
size: many; V: TRBV12-3/TRBV12-4; J: TRBJ2-3; D: TRBD2; CDR3: CASSLDWRGGDTDTQYF; DNA: TGTGCCAGCAGTTTAGATTGGCGGGGGGGGGACACAGATACGCAGTATTTT
size: many; V: TRBV5-6; J: TRBJ1-5; D: -; CDR3: CASSLITLLSNQPQHF; DNA: TGTGCCAGCAGCTTGATCACGCTTCTGAGCAATCAGCCCCAGCATTTT
size: many; V: TRBV6-1; J: TRBJ2-3; D: -; CDR3: CASKVWSQSTPTQYF; DNA: TGTGCCAGCAAGGTATGGTCACAAAGTACGCCCACGCAGTATTTT
size: -; V: TRBV13; J: TRBJ1-1; D: -; CDR3: CASSLGRLGQAFF; DNA: TGTGCCAGCAGCTTAGGGAGGCTAGGGCAGGCTTTCTTT
size: -; V: TRBV19; J: TRBJ1-4; D: -; CDR3: CASSIRDGGGKLFF; DNA: TGTGCCAGTAGTATACGGGACGGGGGTGGAAAACTGTTTTTT